This TCR beta chain originates from a study of OX40 agonist ivuxolimab in advanced cancers. About the study as a whole: The costimulatory receptor OX40 (CD134) was targeted by ivuxolimab, a fully human IgG2 agonistic monoclonal antibody. In the dose-escalation cohort, more than 75% of patients were male, and the mean age was around 60 years, with a range of 23 to 79. Prior anti-PD-1, anti-PD-L1 or anti-CTLA-4 therapy was permitted, and about two fifths of dose-escalation patients had received checkpoint inhibitors. Peripheral TCRbeta sequencing was intended to test whether TCR sequence diversity was altered and clonal T-cell expansion was caused by ivuxolimab. Partial responses were achieved by three dose-escalation patients, of whom one had hepatocellular carcinoma and two had cutaneous melanoma. Of the approximately 54 dose-escalation patients, hepatocellular carcinoma was present in around 20, melanoma in approximately 15, renal cell carcinoma in 9 and head and neck cancer in 9. Intravenous ivuxolimab was administered to patients every 2 weeks at six dose levels: 0.01, 0.1, 0.3, 1.5, 3 and 10 mg/kg. The paper reports the monotherapy dose-escalation portion (N of about 47 patients) of the phase I ivuxolimab trial. Study-wide findings and limitations: In partial responders in the 0.1-3.0 mg/kg groups, normalized peripheral clonal expansion was found to be among the lowest, especially among CD8+ T cells. The antigen specificity of the peripheral T cells that underwent clonal expansion was not determined. Low levels of normalized T-cell clonal expansion were also seen in some nonresponding patients. Clonal expansion of both CD4+ and CD8+ blood T cells was observed from baseline to week 6 at doses 0.1 to 3.0 mg/kg. On average, CD8+ T cells showed more expanded clones than CD4+ T cells after ivuxolimab.

To sequence the TCRbeta CDR3 region, genomic DNA was isolated from the sorted cells. TCRbeta CDR3 regions were sequenced using the immunoSEQ Assay. TCRdb mirrors the immuneACCESS table, restricted to in-frame sequences. Some clones are absent from its copies; in checked studies, under half trace to an unresolved V gene, and the reason for the others is unknown. A total of around 25,000 clones appear in this sample, about 80% of them only once. About 1.5% of the sample goes to the ten largest clones. Note on this clone: Which antigen it targets is not known. Base qualities are missing; no much larger clone stands one base away.

Patients with a history of autoimmune disease or receiving systemic immunosuppression were excluded from the trial. Peripheral blood for TCR sequencing was collected from all dose cohorts at baseline, on cycle 4 day 1, and on cycle 7 day 1. The samples were taken from a phase I, first-in-human, multicenter, open-label dose-escalation trial of ivuxolimab. Adults with locally advanced or metastatic melanoma, renal cell carcinoma, hepatocellular carcinoma or head and neck squamous cell carcinoma were enrolled in the trial. Before TCR sequencing, CD4+ and CD8+ T cells were separately sorted from peripheral blood. The source material was CD4+ or CD8+ T cells sorted from blood, sampled in a trial of the OX40 agonist ivuxolimab. This sequence originates from an adult with an advanced solid tumor such as melanoma, head and neck, liver or kidney cancer.

The CDR3 is CASRISGANVLTF. The DNA is as follows: TGTGCCAGCAGGATCTCTGGGGCCAACGTCCTGACTTTC. The chain is encoded by TRBV7-8 joined to TRBJ2-6; the D gene cannot be named for sure. The CDR3 contains 13 residues, cysteine and phenylalanine counted. Here the CDR3 DNA is all that survives: 39 bases in frame from base 1. Deletion took 6 bases off V and 0 bases off J, with a span of 3 bases between the germline ends. CDR1 and CDR2, per the germline V gene, are SGHVS and FQNEAQ.